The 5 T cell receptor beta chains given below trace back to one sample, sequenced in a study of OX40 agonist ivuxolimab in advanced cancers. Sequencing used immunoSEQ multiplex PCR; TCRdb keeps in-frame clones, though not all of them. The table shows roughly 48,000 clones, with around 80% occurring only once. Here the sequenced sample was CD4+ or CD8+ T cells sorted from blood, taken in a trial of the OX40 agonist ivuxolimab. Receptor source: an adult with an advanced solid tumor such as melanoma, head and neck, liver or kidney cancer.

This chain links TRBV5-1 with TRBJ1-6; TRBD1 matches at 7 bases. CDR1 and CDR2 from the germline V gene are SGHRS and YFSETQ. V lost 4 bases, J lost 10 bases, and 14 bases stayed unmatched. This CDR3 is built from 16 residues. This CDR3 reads CASSPPVQGGYSPLHF. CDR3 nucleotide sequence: TGCGCCAGCAGCCCCCCGGTGCAGGGGGGTTACTCACCCCTCCACTTT.

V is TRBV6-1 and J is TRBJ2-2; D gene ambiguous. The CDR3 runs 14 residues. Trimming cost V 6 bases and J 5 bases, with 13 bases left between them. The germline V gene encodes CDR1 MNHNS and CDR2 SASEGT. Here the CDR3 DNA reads TGTGCCAGCAGCGGGCTGAGGTATACCGGGGAGCTGTTTTTT. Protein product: CASSGLRYTGELFF.

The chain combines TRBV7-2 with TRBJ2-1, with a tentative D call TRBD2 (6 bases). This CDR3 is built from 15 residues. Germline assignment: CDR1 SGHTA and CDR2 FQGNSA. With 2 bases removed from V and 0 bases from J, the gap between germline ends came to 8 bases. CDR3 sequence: CASSLMGGSYNEQFF. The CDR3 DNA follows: TGTGCCAGCAGCTTAATGGGAGGCTCCTACAATGAGCAGTTCTTC.

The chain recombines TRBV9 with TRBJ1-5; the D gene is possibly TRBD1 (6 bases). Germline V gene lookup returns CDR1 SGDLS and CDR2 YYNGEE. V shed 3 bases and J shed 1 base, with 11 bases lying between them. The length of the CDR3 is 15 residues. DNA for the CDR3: TGTGCCAGCAGCGAACAGGGTGGGAGCAATCAGCCCCAGCATTTT. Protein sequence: CASSEQGGSNQPQHF.

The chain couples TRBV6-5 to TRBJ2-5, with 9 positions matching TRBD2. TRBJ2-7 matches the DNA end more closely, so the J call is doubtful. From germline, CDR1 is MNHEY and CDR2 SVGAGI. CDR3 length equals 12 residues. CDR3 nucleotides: TGTGCCAGCAGGGCGGGGGGGTACGAGCAGTACTTC. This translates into CASRAGGYEQYF.